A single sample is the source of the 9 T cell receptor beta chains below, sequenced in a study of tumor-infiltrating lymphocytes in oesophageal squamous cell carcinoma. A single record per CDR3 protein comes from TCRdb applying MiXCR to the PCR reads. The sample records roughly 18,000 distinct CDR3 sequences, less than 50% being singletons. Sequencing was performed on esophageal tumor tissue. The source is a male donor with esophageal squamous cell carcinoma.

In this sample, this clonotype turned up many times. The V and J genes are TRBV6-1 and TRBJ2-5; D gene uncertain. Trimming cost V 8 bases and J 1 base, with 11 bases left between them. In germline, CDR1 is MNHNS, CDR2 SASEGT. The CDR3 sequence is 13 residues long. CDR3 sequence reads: CASAATFQETQYF. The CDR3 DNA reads TGTGCCAGCGCCGCCACGTTCCAAGAGACCCAGTACTTC.

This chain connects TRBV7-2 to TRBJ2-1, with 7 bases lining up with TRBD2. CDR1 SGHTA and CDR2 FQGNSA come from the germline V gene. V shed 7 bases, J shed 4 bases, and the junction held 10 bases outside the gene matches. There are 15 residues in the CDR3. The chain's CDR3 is CASTLHASGYNEQFF. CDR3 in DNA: TGTGCCAGCACCCTCCATGCTAGCGGTTACAATGAGCAGTTCTTC.

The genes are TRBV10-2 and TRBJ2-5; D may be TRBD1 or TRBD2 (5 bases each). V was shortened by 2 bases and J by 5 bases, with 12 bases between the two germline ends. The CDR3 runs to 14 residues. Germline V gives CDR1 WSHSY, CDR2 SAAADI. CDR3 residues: CASSEIGGVETQYF. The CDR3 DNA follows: TGCGCCAGCAGTGAGATTGGGGGAGTGGAGACCCAGTACTTC.

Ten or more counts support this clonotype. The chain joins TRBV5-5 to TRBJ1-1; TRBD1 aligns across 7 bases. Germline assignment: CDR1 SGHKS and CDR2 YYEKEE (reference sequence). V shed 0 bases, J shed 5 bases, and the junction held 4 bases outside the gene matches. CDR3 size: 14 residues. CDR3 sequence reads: CASSLETGWTEAFF. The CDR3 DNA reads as TGTGCCAGCAGCTTGGAGACAGGGTGGACTGAAGCTTTCTTT.

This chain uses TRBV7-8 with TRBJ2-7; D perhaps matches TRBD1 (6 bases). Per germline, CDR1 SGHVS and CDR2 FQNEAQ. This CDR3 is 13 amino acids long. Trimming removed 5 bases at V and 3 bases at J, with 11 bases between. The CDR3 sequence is CASSLRQDYEQYF. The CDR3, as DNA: TGTGCCAGCAGCCTAAGACAGGACTACGAGCAGTACTTC. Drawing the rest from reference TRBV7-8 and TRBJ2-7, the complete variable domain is GAGVSQSPRYKVAKRGQDVALRCDPISGHVSLFWYQQALGQGPEFLTYFQNEAQLDKSGLPSDRFFAERPEGSVSTLKIQRTQQEDSAVYLCASSLRQDYEQYFGPGTRLTVT.

In nucleotides, the CDR3 is TGTGCCAGCAGCCAACGTGAGGGCGGCTCCTACGAGCAGTACTTC. It specifies CASSQREGGSYEQYF. This sequence joins TRBV4-2 and TRBJ2-7, with D perhaps TRBD2 (5 bases). The length of the CDR3 is 15 residues. CDR1 is LGHNA, CDR2 YNFKEQ, per germline. Trimming cost V 2 bases and J 0 bases, with 11 bases left between them.

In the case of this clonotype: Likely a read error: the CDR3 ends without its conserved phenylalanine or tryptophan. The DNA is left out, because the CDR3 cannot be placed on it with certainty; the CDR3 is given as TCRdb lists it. CDR3 in amino acids: CASSFDRGNYGYTFGS. V gene TRBV5-1 combines with J gene TRBJ2-7; the D call of TRBD1 is as the table states it, not checked on the DNA. Including both end residues, the CDR3 is 16 amino acids long. Germline CDR1 reads SGHRS; CDR2 reads YFSETQ.

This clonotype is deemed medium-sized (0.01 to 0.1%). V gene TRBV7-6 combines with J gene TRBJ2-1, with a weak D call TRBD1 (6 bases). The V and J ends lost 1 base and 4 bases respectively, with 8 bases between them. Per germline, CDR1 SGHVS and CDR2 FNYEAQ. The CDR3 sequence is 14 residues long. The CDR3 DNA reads TGTGCCAGCAGCTTAGGGACAGCGTACAATGAGCAGTTCTTC. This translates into CASSLGTAYNEQFF.

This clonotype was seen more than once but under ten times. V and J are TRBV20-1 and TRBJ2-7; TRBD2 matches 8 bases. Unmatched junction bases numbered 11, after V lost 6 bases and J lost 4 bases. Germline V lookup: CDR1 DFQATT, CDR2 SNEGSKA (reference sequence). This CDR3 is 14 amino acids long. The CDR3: CSATRPSGSYEQYF. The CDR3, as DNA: TGCAGTGCCACGAGGCCCAGCGGGAGTTACGAGCAGTACTTC.